Sequencing of this T cell receptor (beta chain) was carried out in a study of blood T cell repertoires in COVID-19 (dated by TCRdb to 2018 to 2020). With respect to the entire study: The collaborator samples originated in the United States, Italy and Spain and spanned the acute and convalescent phases of COVID-19. The prospective study material was composed of cDNA or gDNA derived from T cells, B-cell-depleted T cells, or PBMCs. Subjects who had been exposed to COVID-19, were actively infected with it, or had recovered from it provided the deeply sampled blood TCRbeta repertoires that made up the dataset. The repertoires were released in a freely available public database intended as a resource for research on the immune response to SARS-CoV-2. The samples were drawn from two sources: the first 160 participants of the ongoing ImmuneRACE study, and 1,254 subjects contributed by 6 global collaborators. A de-identified subject ID, COVID-19 status, age in years and sex were almost always included in the sample metadata. Where HLA class I and class II types were available, the types were taken from metadata supplied by the sample provider, not from assay-based typing. Overall study results and their limits: How much clinical and demographic metadata was included differed by source and by participant, and the metadata was provided uncurated.

The CDR3, from cysteine to phenylalanine, totals 16 residues. The sequence is cut down to CDR3 DNA, 48 bases in frame from base 1. Trimming takes 3 bases off V and 6 bases off J; junction bases not matched to a gene: 6. CDR1 is given as LGHDT and CDR2 as YNNKEL, both from the germline V gene (reference sequence). TCRbeta CDR3 regions were amplified from genomic DNA using the immunoSEQ Assay, a bias-controlled multiplex PCR. As for how the authors treated the data: Nucleated cell counts per sample were estimated from amplification of reference gene primers within the assay. To quantify the absolute abundance of each unique TCRbeta CDR3 rearrangement, sequence reads were collapsed and filtered. For each sample, productive Simpson clonality was calculated by taking the square root of Simpson's diversity index across productive rearrangements. TCRdb limited this immuneACCESS table to in-frame rearrangements with V and J called. A share of clones is missing; checked studies link under half to unresolved V genes, and the rest is unexplained. V and J calls and clone size are given by that table; D and trimming were obtained from the DNA. The table for this sample lists 65,000 to 80,000 clones; roughly 89% of them were counted only once. About 4.5% of the sample is in the top ten clones.

With respect to this clone: No antigen is known for it. Base qualities were left out, and no much larger clone turns up one base away.

Collaborating institutions collected whole blood in K2EDTA tubes following their own protocols. For TCRbeta analysis, collaborators shipped samples in one of three forms: frozen whole blood, isolated PBMCs, or DNA extracted from either of those sample types. The rearrangement joined TRBV3-1 (or the pseudogene TRBV3-2) to TRBJ2-3; 13 nucleotides in the junction match TRBD2. The sequenced sample was peripheral blood. This TCR came from a man aged 45-65 years with active COVID-19. The CDR3 has the sequence CASSHTGTSGTDTQYF. The nucleotide sequence reads as follows: TGTGCCAGCAGCCATACCGGGACTAGCGGGACGGATACGCAGTATTTT.